This is a list of T cell receptor beta chains from one sample in a study of T cell responses to AZD1222 COVID-19 vaccine. The method was immunoSEQ multiplex PCR; TCRdb's version includes in-frame clones alone and lacks a portion of them. The sample lists 150,000 or so clones; about nine tenths were seen once. Source: peripheral blood, taken on day 0 of AZD1222 vaccination. The receptors shown here come from an adult in good health. Both conserved end residues are part of each CDR3. D genes are given only for firm matches. Not every row has a clone size; where given, it reads once, few, many or a size class.

clone size	D gene	CDR3 length	V gene	J gene	CDR3 DNA	CDR3 protein
-	TRBD1	14	TRBV28	TRBJ2-3	TGTGCCAGCAGGTCCGGGACAGTAACAGATACGCAGTATTTT	CASRSGTVTDTQYF
-	TRBD1	13	TRBV7-2	TRBJ2-7	TGTGCCAGCAGCGACAGGGGAAAGTACGAGCAGTACTTC	CASSDRGKYEQYF
-	-	13	TRBV19	TRBJ1-5	TGTGCCAGTCCCGGGGTTAGCAATCAGCCCCAGCATTTT	CASPGVSNQPQHF
once	TRBD1	14	TRBV19	TRBJ1-2	TGTGCCAGTACCGAGACAGGGGACGGCTATGGCTACACCTTC	CASTETGDGYGYTF
-	-	14	TRBV11-2	TRBJ1-5	TGTGCCAGCAGCCCTCGGACACGGGATCAGCCCCAGCATTTT	CASSPRTRDQPQHF
-	TRBD1	16	TRBV5-1	TRBJ1-6	TGCGCCAGCAGCTACCAAGGGGGCGCAATGGATTCACCCCTCCACTTT	CASSYQGGAMDSPLHF
-	TRBD1	14	TRBV28	TRBJ1-5	TGTGCCAGCAGCGAGGGGACAGGAGATCAGCCCCAGCATTTT	CASSEGTGDQPQHF
-	TRBD1	15	TRBV7-9	TRBJ1-1	TGTGCCAGTCAGCCGGGACAGGGGGCTGAGAGTGAAGCTTTCTTT	CASQPGQGAESEAFF
-	TRBD1	13	TRBV7-3	TRBJ1-2	TGTGCCAGCAGCCCGGACAGGGGAGGCGGCTACACCTTC	CASSPDRGGGYTF
-	-	14	TRBV19	TRBJ1-5	TGTGCCAGTAGTATAGGCACAGTTAATCAGCCCCAGCATTTT	CASSIGTVNQPQHF
once	-	13	TRBV2	TRBJ1-1	TGTGCCAGCAGCCCCAACGGGGCTCCTGAAGCTTTCTTT	CASSPNGAPEAFF
-	-	14	TRBV7-3	TRBJ1-1	TGTGCCAGCAGCTTAACACAGGGTAACACTGAAGCTTTCTTT	CASSLTQGNTEAFF
-	TRBD2	17	TRBV9	TRBJ2-1	TGTGCCAGCAGCGAGGCCCTCGTTGGGGGGGGAGGGAATGAGCAGTTCTTC	CASSEALVGGGGNEQFF
-	-	17	TRBV5-6	TRBJ1-3	TGTGCCAGCAGCTTGGATTTGGGGAGGATCGCTGGAAACACCATATATTTT	CASSLDLGRIAGNTIYF
-	-	16	TRBV18	TRBJ2-1	TGTGCCAGCTCACGAGGGCGAACGGGAGCTTCGGATGAGCAGTTCTTC	CASSRGRTGASDEQFF
-	TRBD1	15	TRBV15	TRBJ2-4	TGTGCCACCAGCACCCTGGACAGGGAAGGGAACATTCAGTACTTC	CATSTLDREGNIQYF
-	TRBD1	14	TRBV3-1/TRBV3-2	TRBJ1-4	TGTGCCAGCAGCCTGGACAGGGAGGAGGAAAAACTGTTTTTT	CASSLDREEEKLFF
-	-	16	TRBV5-4	TRBJ2-3	TGTGCCAGCAGCCCCCTGGGGGGGCAGGTCGCAGATACGCAGTATTTT	CASSPLGGQVADTQYF
-	TRBD1	15	TRBV28	TRBJ2-1	TGTGCCAGCAGGCCCTCAGGGGGCACGAACAATGAGCAGTTCTTC	CASRPSGGTNNEQFF
-	-	15	TRBV7-7	TRBJ2-3	TGTGCCAGCAGCTTTAGTATGTCACCCACAGATACGCAGTATTTT	CASSFSMSPTDTQYF